This T cell receptor beta chain was documented in a study of cytomegalovirus exposure and HLA in healthy donors. The table lists this clone with a count of one. Its antigen is currently unknown. The V end was cut by 2 bases, the J end by 1 base, with 8 bases between. Germline V gives CDR1 GTSNPN, CDR2 SVGIG (reference sequence). CDR3 length: 13 residues. Findings and caveats of the study: The availability of immune exposure information extended only to CMV serostatus.

With 60 Vbeta and 13 Jbeta primers, the PCR was carried out. The protocol was immunoSEQ multiplex PCR, while the TCRdb copy is restricted to in-frame clones and leaves out a portion. Of around 190,000 clones listed, around 87% are singletons. The gene calls are TRBV30 and TRBJ2-5, with a weak D call TRBD2 (5 bases). This TCR was sampled from a young woman in good health and CMV-seronegative. What was sequenced was PBMCs. The CDR3 here is CAWSSAVQETQYF. CDR3 coding DNA: TGTGCCTGGAGTTCAGCGGTCCAAGAGACCCAGTACTTC.